What follows is one T cell receptor beta chain and its context. Its specificity is unknown. Germline V gene lookup returns CDR1 LNHDA and CDR2 SQIVND (reference sequence). Losses at the gene ends were 4 bases for V and 4 bases for J; bases not matched to a gene: 6. CDR3 length: 14 amino acids. The sample originates from a study of beta chain features in type 1 diabetes. Study-wide background: Examination of sorted cells across all samples involved more than 100,000,000 cells. Study-level findings and limits: It was among patients, rather than healthy donors, that naive, central memory and Treg TCRB repertoires appeared more similar. Shortening of TCRB CDR3s, moderate but significant, appeared in all four CD4+ subsets of Type 1 diabetes patients. For patients and controls alike, PCR might favor shorter templates to the same degree.

TCRB transcripts that were expressed got sequenced, as all of the isolated RNA had been reverse transcribed. Approximately 3.5 million reads was the average for naive, central memory and regulatory T cell samples. Assay: immunoSEQ multiplex PCR; the TCRdb copy retains only in-frame clones and omits some. The table lists under 350,000 clones, around 24% of them singletons. The sequence came from a woman in her thirties with type 1 diabetes. This chain uses TRBV19 with TRBJ1-2; 7 nucleotides align to TRBD1. The source material was naive CD4+ T cells from blood. The CDR3 bases are TGTGCCAGTAGTACGGGGGACAGACCCTATGGCTACACCTTC. Translation: CASSTGDRPYGYTF.